Following are 8 T cell receptor beta chains from one sample sequenced in a study of control samples from healthy donors and cancer patients. Assay used: immunoSEQ multiplex PCR; TCRdb lists only in-frame clones, some missing. The sample holds some 120,000 clones, approximately 90% seen once. Material for sequencing was blood. The receptors here all came from a man aged 18 to 35 in good health.

V usage is TRBV11-2 and J usage is TRBJ1-4; no clear D. The germline CDR1 and CDR2 sequences are SGHAT and FQNNGV. The CDR3 consists of 17 residues. V lost 4 bases, J lost 0 bases, and 15 bases lay in between. CDR3 sequence: CASSSLPTRATNEKLFF. The CDR3 DNA is TGTGCCAGCAGCTCATTACCAACTCGGGCAACTAATGAAAAACTGTTTTTT.

The V gene is TRBV19, the J gene TRBJ1-5; D unclear. V gave up 7 bases and J gave up 4 bases, with 8 bases separating them. The CDR3 is 12 residues long. The germline V gene encodes CDR1 LNHDA and CDR2 SQIVND (reference sequence). CDR3 residues: CASTLGNQPQHF. The CDR3 nucleotides read TGTGCCAGTACCCTTGGGAATCAGCCCCAGCATTTT.

This clone was seen a handful of times. Other DNA sequences of this sample code for an identical CDR3. This chain connects TRBV7-3 to TRBJ2-5; D gene ambiguous. V was shortened by 2 bases and J by 2 bases, with 6 bases between the two germline ends. This CDR3 has 13 amino acids. From germline, CDR1 is SGHTA and CDR2 FQGTGA. CDR3 region: CASSLGQQETQYF. The CDR3 DNA is TGTGCCAGCAGCTTAGGGCAGCAAGAGACCCAGTACTTC.

The CDR3 protein is CASSTGTGNQPQHF. CDR3 bases: TGTGCCAGCAGTACCGGGACAGGGAATCAGCCCCAGCATTTT. V usage is TRBV6-5 and J usage is TRBJ1-5, with 9 bases that match TRBD1. There are 14 residues in the CDR3. The V and J ends lost 5 bases and 4 bases, in that order; junction bases with no gene match: 3. Germline V gives CDR1 MNHEY, CDR2 SVGAGI.

In its sample, this clone was seen once. The chain couples TRBV19 to TRBJ1-5; D gene unclear. This CDR3 is 15 amino acids long. The germline V and J ends were trimmed by 7 bases and 0 bases, with 13 bases remaining between them. CDR1 and CDR2 from the germline V gene are LNHDA and SQIVND (reference sequence). CDR3 sequence (DNA): TGTGCCAGTATTTTAGGGTTTGATAGCAATCAGCCCCAGCATTTT. Protein: CASILGFDSNQPQHF. Drawing the rest from reference TRBV19 and TRBJ1-5, the complete variable domain is DGGITQSPKYLFRKEGQNVTLSCEQNLNHDAMYWYRQDPGQGLRLIYYSQIVNDFQKGDIAEGYSVSREKKESFPLTVTSAQKNPTAFYLCASILGFDSNQPQHFGDGTRLSIL.

This chain uses TRBV5-5 with TRBJ1-2, with TRBD1 matching over 8 bases. V lost 1 base, J lost 7 bases, and 6 bases stayed unmatched. Per the germline V gene, CDR1 is SGHKS and CDR2 is YYEKEE (reference sequence). The CDR3 has 14 residues. The CDR3 is CASSLWQGAGGYTF. CDR3 nucleotide sequence: TGTGCCAGCAGCTTGTGGCAGGGGGCTGGTGGCTACACCTTC.

This clone was detected a few times. The chain is built from TRBV7-9 and TRBJ2-1; D might be TRBD2 (5 bases). The CDR3 loop spans 13 amino acids. Germline-derived CDR1 and CDR2 are SEHNR and FQNEAQ (reference sequence). Trimming shortened V by 2 bases and J by 4 bases, and 6 bases separated the two germline ends. The CDR3 sequence: CASSLTGYNEQFF. DNA of the CDR3: TGTGCCAGCAGCTTAACGGGGTACAATGAGCAGTTCTTC. The entire variable domain, with the rest obtained from reference TRBV7-9 and TRBJ2-1, is as follows: DTGVSQNPRHKITKRGQNVTFRCDPISEHNRLYWYRQTLGQGPEFLTYFQNEAQLEKSRLLSDRFSAERPKGSFSTLEIQRTEQGDSAMYLCASSLTGYNEQFFGPGTRLTVL.

The CDR3 here is CASSYRDGDEQFF. The CDR3 nucleotides are TGTGCCAGCAGTTACCGGGACGGCGATGAGCAGTTCTTC. This chain links TRBV6-6 with TRBJ2-1; D might be TRBD1 or TRBD2, each matching 5 bases. V was shortened by 2 bases and J by 8 bases, with 10 bases between the two germline ends. The CDR3 totals 13 residues. Per germline, CDR1 MNHNY and CDR2 SVGAGI (reference sequence).